This T cell receptor beta chain was profiled in a study of T-cell memory formation after mild COVID-19. Study overall: Clusters of TCRs were largely donor specific.

V gave up 6 bases and J gave up 0 bases, with 19 bases separating them. There are 17 residues in the CDR3. Study findings and constraints: There were some responding clones in pre-infection memory, which suggested that cross-reactive memory had joined. Contracting CD4+ clones lay largely in CM and EM, with CD8+ ones residing in EMRA. CD4+ bias marked clones expanding day 15 to 37, unlike balanced contracting clones.

TCRdb fed the 5' RACE reads into MiXCR, producing one record per CDR3 protein. Among around 310,000 distinct CDR3 sequences listed, around an eighth were seen once. The sample holds a few counts of this clonotype. Its target is not known. The chain couples TRBV12-3 or TRBV12-4 to TRBJ2-3; D perhaps matches TRBD1 (6 bases). Material: PBMCs or a T cell subset sorted from them (not recorded which). The receptor comes from a man between 18 and 29 years old who had mild COVID-19 (a few samples of this study predate the infection). Cell type and time point are not known. The CDR3 sequence: CASSPWDITISTDTQYF. The CDR3 DNA reads as TGTGCCAGCAGCCCATGGGACATCACTATCAGCACAGATACGCAGTATTTT.